This T cell receptor (beta chain) was recorded in a study of blood T cell repertoires in COVID-19. The CDR3 is 14 residues long. The V end lost 1 base, the J end lost 5 bases, and 8 bases lay between the germline ends. Germline V gene lookup returns CDR1 LGHDT and CDR2 YNNKEL (reference sequence). Method: immunoSEQ multiplex PCR; TCRdb's copy keeps in-frame clones and lacks some. The sample lists some 120,000 clones, approximately 74% seen once, with roughly 5.5% in the top ten. This clone was seen just once. Sequenced material: peripheral blood. The receptor was derived from a man between 60 and 75 years old with acute or convalescent COVID-19. This chain joins TRBV3-1 (or the pseudogene TRBV3-2) and TRBJ2-2; possible D gene TRBD2, 5 bases. The CDR3 bases are TGTGCCAGCAGCCAAGCATCGGGGACCGGGGAGCTGTTTTTT. Its translation is CASSQASGTGELFF.